The 30 T cell receptor beta chains below all came from one sample that was sequenced in a study of T cells in Graves' hyperthyroidism and ophthalmopathy. TCR beta CDR3 regions were amplified from RNA transcripts. A set of HTBI primers served as the primers for a first-round RT-PCR of the TCR CDR3. TCRdb recomputed calls from the multiplex PCR reads with MiXCR, one row per CDR3 protein. The repertoire consists of 560,000 or so distinct CDR3 sequences, with about 20% occurring once and the leading ten covering 40% to 50%. The sequencing input was blood. These TCRs come from a man aged 35 to 55 with Graves' ophthalmopathy.

This clonotype was found many times. The chain is built from TRBV9 and TRBJ2-6; 7 bases are a match to TRBD2. V lost 4 bases to trimming and J lost 1 base; unmatched junction nucleotides: 8. The CDR3 is made up of 17 amino acids. Germline V CDR1 and CDR2: SGDLS, YYNGEE. CDR3 in DNA: TGTGCCAGCAGCATAAAGCGGGATGGGTCTGGGGCCAACGTCCTGACTTTC. This encodes CASSIKRDGSGANVLTF.

The sample holds a few counts of this clonotype. J is TRBJ1-2 and V is TRBV3-1; D is unclear. The CDR3 sequence is 12 residues long. Germline V gene sequence: CDR1 LGHDT, CDR2 YNNKEL (reference sequence). Deletions cut 4 bases from V and 8 bases from J, with 11 bases between. CDR3 in DNA: TGTGCCAGCAGCCCACCATCCGGGGGCTACACCTTC. As protein: CASSPPSGGYTF.

This clonotype appeared many times. The rearrangement links TRBV11-2 to TRBJ1-6; unclear D gene. The V end lost 5 bases, the J end lost 14 bases, and 16 bases lay between the germline ends. Germline CDR1 and CDR2: SGHAT and FQNNGV. The CDR3 is made up of 13 amino acids. This CDR3 reads CASSPPSGGALHF. The DNA of the CDR3 is TGTGCCAGCAGCCCTCCATCGGGCGGGGCCCTCCACTTT.

On this clonotype: Being one base from a much bigger clone, this may be a read error. The chain combines TRBV4-1 with TRBJ2-3; 16 bases agree with TRBD2. The CDR3 length is 17 residues. CDR1 is MGHRA, CDR2 YSYEKL, per germline. CDR3 bases: TGCGCCAGCAGCCCTGGGACTAGCGGGAGGGCATCAGATCCGCAGTATTTT. Translating it yields CASSPGTSGRASDPQYF.

This clonotype was counted ten times or more. The rearrangement uses TRBV3-1 and TRBJ2-2; 10 bases map to TRBD2. V trimming: 2 bases; J trimming: 6 bases; junction bases outside the gene matches: 3. The CDR3 runs 15 residues. Germline lookup yields CDR1 LGHDT and CDR2 YNNKEL (reference sequence). This CDR3 reads CASSQSLAGAGELFF. In DNA, the CDR3 is TGTGCCAGCAGCCAATCTCTAGCGGGAGCCGGGGAGCTGTTTTTT.

This clonotype was observed at least ten times. This chain uses TRBV2 with TRBJ1-5; 9 bases agree with TRBD1. V lost 6 bases and J lost 4; bases outside the gene matches: 7. The CDR3 extends over 15 amino acids. Germline loops: CDR1 SNHLY, CDR2 FYNNEI. The CDR3 nucleotides are TGTGCCAGCAGCAGTAGGGGACAGGGTAATCAGCCCCAGCATTTT. Translation: CASSSRGQGNQPQHF.

This chain joins TRBV7-9 and TRBJ2-6; 9 positions match TRBD1. The CDR3 runs to 18 residues. V gave up 2 bases and J gave up 1 base; unmatched junction bases: 6. The germline CDR1 and CDR2 sequences are SEHNR and FQNEAQ (reference sequence). CDR3 sequence (DNA): TGTGCCAGCAGCTTATCTGGGACAGGGATATCTGGGGCCAACGTCCTGACTTTC. This gives the protein CASSLSGTGISGANVLTF.

In its sample, this clonotype was seen a few times. V gene TRBV2 combines with J gene TRBJ1-5; D remains ambiguous. This CDR3 has 13 amino acids. Trimming stripped 6 bases from V and 7 bases from J, with 13 bases between. Germline lookup yields CDR1 SNHLY and CDR2 FYNNEI. CDR3 nucleotides: TGTGCCAGCAGGACCTATGGCGGACAGCCCCAGCATTTT. Protein: CASRTYGGQPQHF.

This clonotype was recorded at least ten times. The chain is built from TRBV7-2 and TRBJ2-2, with 9 bases that match TRBD2. This CDR3 is 15 amino acids long. Per germline, CDR1 SGHTA and CDR2 FQGNSA. Trimming at V came to 3 bases and at J to 3 bases, leaving 2 bases not matched to a gene. CDR3 bases: TGTGCCAGCAGCTTGACTAGCGGATACACCGGGGAGCTGTTTTTT. It translates to CASSLTSGYTGELFF. Full variable domain (rest looked up from reference TRBV7-2 and TRBJ2-2): GAGVSQSPSNKVTEKGKDVELRCDPISGHTALYWYRQSLGQGLEFLIYFQGNSAPDKSGLPSDRFSAERTGGSVSTLTIQRTQQEDSAVYLCASSLTSGYTGELFFGEGSRLTVL.

This clonotype showed up just a few times. The rearrangement joins TRBV6-1 to TRBJ2-7; 9 bases are shared with TRBD1. CDR3 length: 13 amino acids. Germline CDR1 is MNHNS and CDR2 is SASEGT. V trimming: 6 bases; J trimming: 7 bases; junction bases outside the gene matches: 7. CDR3 sequence (DNA): TGTGCCAGCAGGGGACAGGGCTTTGAAGAGCAGTACTTC. Encoded protein: CASRGQGFEEQYF.

This clonotype was seen only a few times. The rearrangement uses TRBV7-8 and TRBJ2-3, with D possibly called TRBD1 or TRBD2 (5 bases each). Trimming cost V 3 bases and J 2 bases, with 15 bases left between them. Germline V gene sequence: CDR1 SGHVS, CDR2 FQNEAQ. The CDR3 contains 16 residues. In DNA form, the CDR3 reads TGTGCCAGCAGCTTCCACCGGGACCGACCCACAGATACGCAGTATTTT. Its translation: CASSFHRDRPTDTQYF.

This clonotype was seen more than once but under ten times. The chain uses TRBV12-3 or TRBV12-4 and TRBJ2-6, with D possibly matching TRBD2 (5 bases). Deletions cut 4 bases from V and 4 bases from J, with 17 bases between. The CDR3 contains 17 residues. CDR3 protein: CASSSQRRARGANVLTF. The DNA of the CDR3 is TGTGCCAGCAGTTCCCAGAGGCGGGCGAGGGGGGCCAACGTCCTGACTTTC.

This clonotype was detected many times. The chain couples TRBV7-8 to TRBJ2-2; D is ambiguous. The germline V gene encodes CDR1 SGHVS and CDR2 FQNEAQ. This CDR3 region has 14 residues. The V end lost 6 bases, the J end lost 0 bases, and 8 bases lay between the germline ends. DNA of the CDR3: TGTGCCAGCAGGCAAGCCCCGAACACCGGGGAGCTGTTTTTT. Translation gives CASRQAPNTGELFF.

CDR3 in amino acids: CASSSPATFRGPNTGELFF. CDR3 bases: TGTGCCAGCAGCTCGCCCGCGACGTTCAGGGGGCCTAACACCGGGGAGCTGTTTTTT. This chain uses TRBV7-6 with TRBJ2-2; 8 bases align to TRBD1. This CDR3 contains 19 residues. Germline lookup yields CDR1 SGHVS and CDR2 FNYEAQ. J was trimmed by 2 bases and V by 4 bases; bases with no gene match: 15.

This clonotype was counted many times. This rearrangement joins TRBV30 to TRBJ2-7; TRBD2 is a possible D gene (5 bases). With 0 bases removed from V and 4 bases from J, the gap between germline ends came to 13 bases. From germline, CDR1 is GTSNPN and CDR2 SVGIG (reference sequence). The CDR3 consists of 14 residues. In DNA, the CDR3 is TGTGCCTGGAGTGTACTGCGGGTTCCATACGAGCAGTACTTC. It translates to CAWSVLRVPYEQYF.

This clonotype was recorded at least ten times. This chain links TRBV13 with TRBJ2-2; the D gene is possibly TRBD2 (6 bases). Germline values: CDR1 PRHDT, CDR2 FYEKMQ (reference sequence). The CDR3 is 18 residues long. Trimming stripped 5 bases from V and 5 bases from J, with 24 bases between. CDR3 loop: CASSLGSLDGSGTGELFF. The CDR3 nucleotides read TGTGCCAGCAGCCTCGGATCCCTCGACGGGAGTGGGACCGGGGAGCTGTTTTTT.

V gene TRBV28 combines with J gene TRBJ2-1, with 7 bases that match TRBD2. The V segment lost 7 bases and the J segment 4 bases; nucleotides outside the gene matches: 10. Germline V lookup: CDR1 MDHEN, CDR2 SYDVKM. This CDR3 is 15 amino acids long. The DNA for the CDR3 is TGTGCCAGCAACGGCCAGGGAGGGGCTTACAATGAGCAGTTCTTC. Protein product: CASNGQGGAYNEQFF.

CDR3 sequence reads: CSARDIRLPDTQYF. DNA for the CDR3: TGCAGTGCTAGAGATATCCGACTCCCAGATACGCAGTATTTT. The chain employs TRBV20-1 and TRBJ2-3; no definite D call. With 0 bases removed from V and 4 bases from J, the gap between germline ends came to 11 bases. The CDR3 is 14 amino acids. Per the germline V gene, CDR1 is DFQATT and CDR2 is SNEGSKA (reference sequence).

Turning to this clonotype: The junction departs from the called germline gene at one end, perhaps through a read error. This sequence joins TRBV29-1 and TRBJ1-2; tentative D call: TRBD1 (5 bases). From germline, CDR1 is SQVTM and CDR2 ANQGSEA. The CDR3 runs to 15 residues. The CDR3 DNA sequence: TGCAGCGTTGAAGTTCGGGGCGGAATTAACTGTGGCTACACCTTC. This translates into CSVEVRGGINCGYTF.

This clonotype was seen ten or more times. This chain joins TRBV2 and TRBJ2-3; TRBD2 matches at 9 bases. The CDR3 has 17 residues. The ends lost 7 bases at V and 0 bases at J; junction bases unmatched: 11. Germline CDR1 reads SNHLY; CDR2 reads FYNNEI. For the CDR3, the DNA is TGTGCCAGCATATTGGCTAGCGGGAACCCGAGCACAGATACGCAGTATTTT. Protein product: CASILASGNPSTDTQYF.

This sequence joins TRBV20-1 and TRBJ2-7, with 9 nucleotides matching TRBD2. Looked up from germline, CDR1 is DFQATT and CDR2 is SNEGSKA (reference sequence). V shed 6 bases, J shed 1 base, and the junction held 10 bases outside the gene matches. The CDR3 contains 15 residues. CDR3 residues: CSALDRLAGSYEQYF. In nucleotides, the CDR3 is TGCAGTGCCCTTGACCGCCTAGCGGGATCCTACGAGCAGTACTTC.

The chain couples TRBV5-1 to TRBJ2-1, with 10 bases matching TRBD2. There are 18 residues in the CDR3. Germline lookup yields CDR1 SGHRS and CDR2 YFSETQ. After removal of 4 bases from V and 3 bases from J, the junction contained 13 bases not matched to a gene. CDR3 sequence (DNA): TGCGCCAGCAGCCCGGGACTAGCGCGAACCCAACTCTACAATGAGCAGTTCTTC. It specifies CASSPGLARTQLYNEQFF.

This clonotype was detected only once. The chain couples TRBV12-3 or TRBV12-4 to TRBJ2-1; 8 bases are shared with TRBD1. The CDR3 is 13 amino acids. With 5 bases clipped from V and 10 bases from J, the junction kept 7 bases outside the gene matches. The CDR3 is CASSNGQGREQFF. In DNA, the CDR3 is TGTGCCAGCAGTAACGGACAGGGTAGAGAGCAGTTCTTC.

This clonotype was counted ten times or more. V usage is TRBV28 and J usage is TRBJ2-7, with D perhaps TRBD2 (5 bases). Trimming took 7 bases from V and 3 from J, leaving 16 bases between them. This CDR3 is built from 14 residues. Looked up from germline, CDR1 is MDHEN and CDR2 is SYDVKM. CDR3 bases: TGTGCCAGCACCCCGGGGAGCTTCCTCTACGAGCAGTACTTC. This sequence encodes CASTPGSFLYEQYF. Full variable domain (missing parts from reference TRBV28 and TRBJ2-7): DVKVTQSSRYLVKRTGEKVFLECVQDMDHENMFWYRQDPGLGLRLIYFSYDVKMKEKGDIPEGYSVSREKKERFSLILESASTNQTSMYLCASTPGSFLYEQYFGPGTRLTVT.

The gene calls are TRBV30 and TRBJ2-7; a possible D gene is TRBD2 (5 bases). This CDR3 region has 11 residues. Germline CDR1 GTSNPN, CDR2 SVGIG (reference sequence). V was trimmed by 0 bases and J by 9 bases, leaving 9 bases between them. The CDR3 DNA reads TGTGCCTGGAGTGTACGGGATTTGCAGTACTTC. This codes for CAWSVRDLQYF.

In this sample, this clonotype turned up a few times. The chain couples TRBV19 to TRBJ2-5, with a tentative D call TRBD1 (6 bases). The germline CDR1 and CDR2 sequences are LNHDA and SQIVND (reference sequence). Trimming took 2 bases from V and 2 from J, leaving 9 bases between them. This CDR3 spans 14 amino acids. The CDR3 here is CASSIRTAQETQYF. In DNA, the CDR3 is TGTGCCAGTAGTATACGGACAGCGCAAGAGACCCAGTACTTC.

The chain combines TRBV29-1 with TRBJ1-2; D remains ambiguous. The CDR3 length is 13 residues. Between the trimmed V and J ends, which lost 1 base and 4 bases, there was a span of 10 bases. Germline V gives CDR1 SQVTM, CDR2 ANQGSEA. This chain's CDR3 is CSVEVGTAYGYTF. CDR3 nucleotides: TGCAGCGTTGAAGTAGGTACGGCCTATGGCTACACCTTC.

This clonotype was detected a few times. The chain is built from TRBV19 and TRBJ1-1; D is perhaps TRBD1 (6 bases). The CDR3 length is 16 residues. V lost 5 bases and J 4 bases, leaving 20 bases between the germline ends. CDR1 and CDR2 (germline): LNHDA, SQIVND (reference sequence). In DNA, the CDR3 is TGTGCCAGTAGTCCCCGATATACGGAAGGGGGCACTGAAGCTTTCTTT. The encoded protein is CASSPRYTEGGTEAFF.

The chain has TRBV5-1 and TRBJ2-1, with 9 positions matching TRBD1. The CDR3 is 18 amino acids. Per the germline V gene, CDR1 is SGHRS and CDR2 is YFSETQ. The trim removed 4 bases at V and 0 bases at J, leaving 11 bases unmatched. The CDR3 DNA reads as TGCGCCAGCAGCCTAAGGGGACAGGGCAGATTCTCCTACAATGAGCAGTTCTTC. This sequence encodes CASSLRGQGRFSYNEQFF.

This clonotype was recorded many times. This sequence joins TRBV11-1 and TRBJ2-1, with D possibly matching TRBD1 (5 bases). Deletions cut 4 bases from V and 10 bases from J, with 11 bases between. The CDR3 consists of 12 residues. Germline lookup yields CDR1 SGHAT and CDR2 FQDESV (reference sequence). In DNA form, the CDR3 reads TGTGCCAGCAGCTCACTTCAGGGAGAGCAGTTCTTC. Its translation is CASSSLQGEQFF.